This T cell receptor beta chain was captured in a study of Ad26.COV2.S vaccination and SARS-CoV-2 variants. On the study more broadly: Dosing was one shot or two shots 56 days apart.

Data came from immunoSEQ multiplex PCR; TCRdb stores just in-frame clones and leaves some out. The data hold some 400,000 clones, with around nine tenths observed a single time. Treatment specified: 15 to 20 received Ad26.COV2.S at low or high dose, single or two shots; 5 received placebo; per-sample allocation not given. At day 63 after the first vaccine or placebo injection, samples were drawn. V was clipped by 9 bases and J by 10 bases, with 24 bases between them. The length of the CDR3 is 14 residues. CDR1 LNHDA and CDR2 SQIVND come from the germline V gene (reference sequence). The receptor comes from a person aged 18-65 years who received the Ad26.COV2.S COVID-19 vaccine or a placebo. The chain is built from TRBV19 and TRBJ1-2; D possibly corresponds to TRBD1 (6 bases). Specimen: peripheral blood, collected in a trial of Ad26.COV2.S vaccine versus placebo. The CDR3 region is CASQPGGPIKDYTF. CDR3 nucleotide sequence: TGTGCCAGCCAACCGGGGGGGCCCATAAAAGACTACACCTTC.